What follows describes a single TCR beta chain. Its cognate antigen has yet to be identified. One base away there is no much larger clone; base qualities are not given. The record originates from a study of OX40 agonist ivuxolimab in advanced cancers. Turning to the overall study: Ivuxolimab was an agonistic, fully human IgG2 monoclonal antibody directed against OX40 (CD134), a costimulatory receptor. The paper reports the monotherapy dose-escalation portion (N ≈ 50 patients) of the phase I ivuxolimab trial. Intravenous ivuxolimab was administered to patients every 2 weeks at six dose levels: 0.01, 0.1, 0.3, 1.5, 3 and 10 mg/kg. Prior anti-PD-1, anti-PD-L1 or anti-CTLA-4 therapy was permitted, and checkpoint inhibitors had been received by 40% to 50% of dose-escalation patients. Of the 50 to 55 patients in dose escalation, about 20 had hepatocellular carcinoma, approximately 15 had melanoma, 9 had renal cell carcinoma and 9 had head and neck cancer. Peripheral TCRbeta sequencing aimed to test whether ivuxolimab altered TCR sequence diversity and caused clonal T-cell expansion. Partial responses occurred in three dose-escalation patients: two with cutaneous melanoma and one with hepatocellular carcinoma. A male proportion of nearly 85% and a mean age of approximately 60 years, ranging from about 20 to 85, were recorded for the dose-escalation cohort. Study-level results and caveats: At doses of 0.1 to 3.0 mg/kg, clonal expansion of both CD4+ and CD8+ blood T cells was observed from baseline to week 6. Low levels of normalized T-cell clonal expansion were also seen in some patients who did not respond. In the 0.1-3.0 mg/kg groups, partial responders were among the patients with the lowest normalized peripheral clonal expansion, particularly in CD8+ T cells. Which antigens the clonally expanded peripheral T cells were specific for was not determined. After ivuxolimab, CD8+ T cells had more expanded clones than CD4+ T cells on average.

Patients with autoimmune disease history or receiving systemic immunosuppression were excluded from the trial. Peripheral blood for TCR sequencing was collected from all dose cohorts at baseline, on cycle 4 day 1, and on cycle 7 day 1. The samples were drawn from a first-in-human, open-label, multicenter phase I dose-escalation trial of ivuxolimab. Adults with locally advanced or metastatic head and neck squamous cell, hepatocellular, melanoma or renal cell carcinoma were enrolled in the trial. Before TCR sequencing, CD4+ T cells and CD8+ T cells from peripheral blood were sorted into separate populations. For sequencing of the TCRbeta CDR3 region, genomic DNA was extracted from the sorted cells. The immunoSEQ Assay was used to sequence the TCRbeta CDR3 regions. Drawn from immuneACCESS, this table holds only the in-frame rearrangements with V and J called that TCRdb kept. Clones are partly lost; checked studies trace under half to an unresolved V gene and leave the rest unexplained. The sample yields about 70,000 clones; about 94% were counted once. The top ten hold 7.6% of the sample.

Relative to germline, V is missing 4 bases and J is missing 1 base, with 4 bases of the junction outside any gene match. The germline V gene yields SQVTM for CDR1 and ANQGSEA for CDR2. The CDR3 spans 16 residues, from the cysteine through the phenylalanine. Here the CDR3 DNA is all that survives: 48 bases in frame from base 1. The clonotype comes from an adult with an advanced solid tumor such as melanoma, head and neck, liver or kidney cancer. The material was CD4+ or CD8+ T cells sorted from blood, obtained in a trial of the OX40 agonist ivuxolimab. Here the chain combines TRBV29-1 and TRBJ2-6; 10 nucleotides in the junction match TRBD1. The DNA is TGCAGCGTTGTGAGGGGACAGGGGTCTGGGGCCAACGTCCTGACTTTC. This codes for CSVVRGQGSGANVLTF.